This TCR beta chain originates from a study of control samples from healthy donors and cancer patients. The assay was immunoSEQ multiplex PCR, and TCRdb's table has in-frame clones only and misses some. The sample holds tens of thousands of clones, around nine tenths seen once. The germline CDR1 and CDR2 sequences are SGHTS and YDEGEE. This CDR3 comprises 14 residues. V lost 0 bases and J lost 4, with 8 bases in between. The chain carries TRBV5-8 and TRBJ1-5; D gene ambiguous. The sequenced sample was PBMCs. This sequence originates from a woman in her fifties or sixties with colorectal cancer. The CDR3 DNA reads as TGTGCCAGCAGCTTGGGTCGGGGAAATCAGCCCCAGCATTTT. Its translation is CASSLGRGNQPQHF.